These 11 T cell receptor beta chains originate from one sample sequenced in a study of shared clonotypes between healthy human individuals. Only in-frame clones appear in the TCRdb table, and some are missing; sequencing was by immunoSEQ multiplex PCR. The data show roughly 2,000,000 clones, with just under 95% seen just once and more than 1.5% held by the top ten. Naive CD8 cells comprised CD45RO-negative, CCR7-positively selected cells, excluding terminally differentiated effector memory CD45RA+ cells. The sequenced sample consisted of naive CD8+ T cells from PBMCs. The origin of the receptors is a man younger than 35 in good health. Some clones in this sample may be carry-over from other donors' samples.

This clone was detected once. This chain links TRBV30 with TRBJ2-7, with 10 bases that match TRBD1. Germline V lookup: CDR1 GTSNPN, CDR2 SVGIG (reference sequence). Trimming removed 5 bases from V and 0 bases from J; junction bases left unmatched: 4. This CDR3 has 14 residues. CDR3 nucleotide sequence: TGTGCCTGGGCTGGACAGGGGGTCTCCTACGAGCAGTACTTC. This gives the protein CAWAGQGVSYEQYF.

The rearrangement links TRBV5-4 to TRBJ2-1; 7 bases agree with TRBD1. Germline CDR1 is SGHNT and CDR2 is YYREEE (reference sequence). With V trimmed by 0 bases and J by 8 bases, 8 bases remained unmatched. CDR3 length: 15 residues. The CDR3 here is CASSLGTGDWDEQFF. CDR3 nucleotides: TGTGCCAGCAGCTTGGGAACAGGGGATTGGGATGAGCAGTTCTTC.

V is TRBV5-1 and J is TRBJ2-3; the match to TRBD1 covers 7 bases. J was trimmed by 3 bases and V by 0 bases; bases with no gene match: 1. The V gene's germline CDR1 is SGHRS and CDR2 YFSETQ. The CDR3 has 14 amino acids. This chain's CDR3 is CASSLEGATDTQYF. The CDR3 coding sequence is TGCGCCAGCAGCTTGGAGGGGGCGACAGATACGCAGTATTTT. The whole variable domain, filled in from reference TRBV5-1 and TRBJ2-3, reads KAGVTQTPRYLIKTRGQQVTLSCSPISGHRSVSWYQQTPGQGLQFLFEYFSETQRNKGNFPGRFSGRQFSNSRSEMNVSTLELGDSALYLCASSLEGATDTQYFGPGTRLTVL.

In the case of this clone: An end of the junction differs from the germline gene, which may be a read error. The chain recombines TRBV29-1 with TRBJ2-3; possibly TRBD1 or TRBD2 for D (6 bases each). Germline V gives CDR1 SQVTM, CDR2 ANQGSEA. The CDR3 is 15 amino acids. CDR3 residues: CSVEGGLVGPDTQYF. DNA of the CDR3: TGCAGCGTCGAAGGGGGGCTAGTTGGGCCAGATACGCAGTATTTT.

CDR3 bases: TGTGCCAGCAGCCAAGATCGCGGGAGGGCCGTCTATGAGCAGTTCTTC. Amino acid sequence: CASSQDRGRAVYEQFF. The chain has TRBV4-2 and TRBJ2-1, with TRBD2 identical over 9 bases. The CDR3 length is 16 residues. In germline, CDR1 is LGHNA, CDR2 YNFKEQ. J gave up 8 bases and V 0 bases, and 8 bases lay outside the gene matches.

The rearrangement uses TRBV5-5 and TRBJ2-7; 9 bases map to TRBD2. This CDR3 is 16 amino acids long. The V gene's germline CDR1 is SGHKS and CDR2 YYEKEE (reference sequence). The junction had 7 bases not matched to a gene; V was cut back by 1 base and J by 2 bases. DNA for the CDR3: TGTGCCAGCAGCTTGTTAGGGCTAGCGGGAACCTACGAGCAGTACTTC. Translating it yields CASSLLGLAGTYEQYF. Drawing the rest from reference TRBV5-5 and TRBJ2-7, the complete variable domain is DAGVTQSPTHLIKTRGQQVTLRCSPISGHKSVSWYQQVLGQGPQFIFQYYEKEERGRGNFPDRFSARQFPNYSSELNVNALLLGDSALYLCASSLLGLAGTYEQYFGPGTRLTVT.

The genes are TRBV7-9 and TRBJ2-5, with no clear D. The J call is uncertain, as TRBJ2-7 better fits the DNA end. The germline CDR1 and CDR2 sequences are SEHNR and FQNEAQ (reference sequence). The CDR3 consists of 15 residues. The DNA for the CDR3 is TGTGCCAGCAGCACCGACTGGAAGAGCTCCTACGAGCAGTACTTC. It is translated as CASSTDWKSSYEQYF.

The chain employs TRBV4-3 and TRBJ1-1; the D is unclear. This CDR3 spans 13 amino acids. Germline V gene lookup returns CDR1 LGHNA and CDR2 YSLEER. Trimming removed 8 bases at V and 1 base at J, with 11 bases between. CDR3 nucleotides: TGCGCCAGCTCCGGTGGAACGAACACTGAAGCTTTCTTT. Amino acid sequence: CASSGGTNTEAFF.

The chain uses TRBV13 and TRBJ2-3; the D gene could be TRBD1 or TRBD2 (5 bases each). Trimming shortened V by 5 bases and J by 2 bases, and 23 bases separated the two germline ends. The germline V gene has CDR1 PRHDT and CDR2 FYEKMQ (reference sequence). This CDR3 has 18 amino acids. CDR3 residues: CASSRRTGARGATDTQYF. The CDR3 nucleotides read TGTGCCAGCAGCCGCAGAACCGGGGCCCGAGGGGCCACAGATACGCAGTATTTT.

Regarding this clone: Within the sample, other DNA sequences also encode this same CDR3. The chain is built from TRBV9 and TRBJ2-3; D is ambiguous. V shed 0 bases and J shed 4 bases, with 3 bases lying between them. The CDR3 is made up of 12 amino acids. The germline V gene encodes CDR1 SGDLS and CDR2 YYNGEE. The CDR3 DNA follows: TGTGCCAGCAGCGTAGCATCAGATACGCAGTATTTT. Translated: CASSVASDTQYF.

The chain employs TRBV6-5 and TRBJ2-3; D not resolved. Germline CDR1 MNHEY, CDR2 SVGAGI. The CDR3 loop spans 14 amino acids. The ends were cut back, 6 bases at V and 0 bases at J, with 10 bases in the middle. The CDR3, as DNA: TGTGCCAGCAGCCGGCTCGATAGCACAGATACGCAGTATTTT. The encoded protein is CASSRLDSTDTQYF.